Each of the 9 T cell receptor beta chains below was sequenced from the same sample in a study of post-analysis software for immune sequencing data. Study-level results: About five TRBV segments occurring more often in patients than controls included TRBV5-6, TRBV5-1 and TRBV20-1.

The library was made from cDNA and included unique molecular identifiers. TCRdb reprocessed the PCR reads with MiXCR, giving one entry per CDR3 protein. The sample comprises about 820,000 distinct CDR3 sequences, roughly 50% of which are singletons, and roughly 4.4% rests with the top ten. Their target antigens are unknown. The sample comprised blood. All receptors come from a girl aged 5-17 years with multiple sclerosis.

CDR3 nucleotide sequence: TGTGCCAGCAGCGTAGCAAGAAGCGATACGCAGTATTTT. Translating it yields CASSVARSDTQYF. V gene TRBV9 combines with J gene TRBJ2-3; D not resolved. CDR1 and CDR2 from the germline V gene are SGDLS and YYNGEE. V was clipped by 0 bases and J by 6 bases, with 8 bases between them. The CDR3 sequence is 13 residues long.

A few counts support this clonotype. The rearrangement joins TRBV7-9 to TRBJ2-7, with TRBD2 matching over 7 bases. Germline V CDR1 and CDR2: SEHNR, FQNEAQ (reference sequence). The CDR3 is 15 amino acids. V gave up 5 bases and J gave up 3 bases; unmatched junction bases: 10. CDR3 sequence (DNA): TGTGCCAGCAGCCGGGGGGAGGAGGGTATCTACGAGCAGTACTTC. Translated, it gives CASSRGEEGIYEQYF.

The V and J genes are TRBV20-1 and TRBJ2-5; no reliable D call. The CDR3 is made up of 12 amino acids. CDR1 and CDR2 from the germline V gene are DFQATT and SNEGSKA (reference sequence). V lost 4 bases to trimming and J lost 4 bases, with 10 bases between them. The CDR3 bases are TGCAGTGCTAAAACCGTGGGAGAGACCCAGTACTTC. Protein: CSAKTVGETQYF.

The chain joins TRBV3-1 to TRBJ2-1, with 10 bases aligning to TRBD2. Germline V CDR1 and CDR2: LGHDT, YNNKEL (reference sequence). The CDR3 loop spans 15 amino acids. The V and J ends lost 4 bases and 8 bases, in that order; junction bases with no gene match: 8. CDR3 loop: CASSPPSGRKDEQFF. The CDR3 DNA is TGTGCCAGCAGCCCACCTAGCGGGAGAAAGGATGAGCAGTTCTTC.

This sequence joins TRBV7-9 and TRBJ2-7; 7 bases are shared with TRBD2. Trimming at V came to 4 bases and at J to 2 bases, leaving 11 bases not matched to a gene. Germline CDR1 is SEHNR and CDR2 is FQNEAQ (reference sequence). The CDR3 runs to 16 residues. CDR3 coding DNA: TGTGCCAGCAGCTCAATCACGGCGGGAGCCCCCTACGAGCAGTACTTC. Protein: CASSSITAGAPYEQYF.

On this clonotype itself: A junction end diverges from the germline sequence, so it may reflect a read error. The CDR3 coding sequence is TGCAGTGCTAGTATTACCGGGTCTGGGACCAACGTCCCGACTTTC. Protein sequence: CSASITGSGTNVPTF. The genes are TRBV20-1 and TRBJ2-6, with D possibly called TRBD1 or TRBD2 (5 bases each). Germline V gene lookup returns CDR1 DFQATT and CDR2 SNEGSKA (reference sequence). This CDR3 has 15 residues.

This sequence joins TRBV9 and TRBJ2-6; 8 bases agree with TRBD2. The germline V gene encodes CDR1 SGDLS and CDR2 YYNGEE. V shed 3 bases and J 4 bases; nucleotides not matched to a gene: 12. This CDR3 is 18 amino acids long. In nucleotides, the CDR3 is TGTGCCAGCAGCGATCGACCAGCGGGGGCTCACGGGGCCAACGTCCTGACTTTC. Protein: CASSDRPAGAHGANVLTF.

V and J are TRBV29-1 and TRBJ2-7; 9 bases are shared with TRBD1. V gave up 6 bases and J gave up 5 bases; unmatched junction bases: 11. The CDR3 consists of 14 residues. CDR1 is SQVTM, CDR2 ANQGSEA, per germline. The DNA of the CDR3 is TGCAGCGTGACCGGACAGGGGCTCCCCCACGAGCAGTACTTC. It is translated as CSVTGQGLPHEQYF.

The CDR3 nucleotides read TGCAGTGCTGGGAGACGGGACAAACTTTACAATGAGCAGTACTTC. Protein sequence: CSAGRRDKLYNEQYF. The chain carries TRBV20-1 and TRBJ2-5, with D tentatively TRBD1 (6 bases). V shed 5 bases and J shed 11 bases, with 27 bases lying between them. The CDR3 contains 15 residues. Germline assignment: CDR1 DFQATT and CDR2 SNEGSKA (reference sequence).